This T cell receptor beta chain stems from a study of blood T cell repertoires in COVID-19 (dated by TCRdb to the early 2020s). General notes on the study: Collaborator samples came from the United States, Italy and Spain and covered acute and convalescent phases of COVID-19. The material from the prospective study consisted of cDNA or gDNA derived from T cells, B-cell-depleted T cells, or PBMCs. Subjects who had been exposed to COVID-19, were actively infected with it, or had recovered from it provided the deeply sampled blood TCRbeta repertoires that made up the dataset. The repertoires were made available in a free public database intended to serve as a resource for research on the immune response to SARS-CoV-2. The samples were drawn from the first 160 participants of the ongoing ImmuneRACE study and from some 1,300 subjects provided by 6 global collaborators. Sample metadata almost always included a de-identified subject ID, COVID-19 status, age in years and sex. Where available, HLA class I and class II types were obtained from metadata supplied by the sample provider rather than from assay-based typing. The investigation overall reported the following: How much clinical and demographic metadata was included differed by source and by participant, and the metadata was provided uncurated.

CDR1 and CDR2 are drawn from the germline V gene: MDHEN, SYDVKM. The CDR3 sequence holds 15 residues, the cysteine and phenylalanine included. The kept DNA is CDR3 alone, 45 bases in frame from the first base. Relative to germline, V is missing 2 bases and J is missing 3 bases, with 2 bases of the junction outside any gene match. For this clone: Its antigen is currently not known. The record has no base qualities; no much larger clone is one base away.

TCRbeta CDR3 regions were amplified from genomic DNA using the immunoSEQ Assay, a bias-controlled multiplex PCR. The study's processing was this. The number of nucleated cells in each sample was estimated from the amplification of reference gene primers within the assay. To quantify the absolute abundance of each unique TCRbeta CDR3 rearrangement, sequence reads were collapsed and filtered. For each sample, productive Simpson clonality was calculated by taking the square root of Simpson's diversity index across productive rearrangements. TCRdb re-hosts the immuneACCESS table, in-frame sequences only. Its copies lack some clones; in the studies checked, an unresolved V gene accounts for under half of them, and the cause for the rest is not known. That table furnishes V, J and clone size, whereas the DNA furnished D and trimming. Within this sample are about 190,000 clones, with 83% of them counted one time only. Together, the top ten hold around 6.5% of the sample.

Each collaborating institution followed its own protocols to collect whole blood in K2EDTA tubes. Collaborator samples were shipped for TCRbeta analysis as frozen whole blood, isolated PBMCs, or DNA extracted from either sample type. This sequence uses TRBV28 and TRBJ2-1; TRBD2 lines up with 9 middle nucleotides. Sequenced sample: peripheral blood. The receptor's source is a woman aged 40 to 50 with acute or convalescent COVID-19. The nucleotides are TGTGCCAGCAGTTTACGTAGCGGGGGCTACAATGAGCAGTTCTTC. Its coded protein is CASSLRSGGYNEQFF. Joined to the reference TRBV28 and TRBJ2-1 proteins, this CDR3 gives the full variable domain: DVKVTQSSRYLVKRTGEKVFLECVQDMDHENMFWYRQDPGLGLRLIYFSYDVKMKEKGDIPEGYSVSREKKERFSLILESASTNQTSMYLCASSLRSGGYNEQFFGPGTRLTVL.